The sequence of this T cell receptor (beta chain) was determined in a study of PD-1 blockade in classical Hodgkin lymphoma. Study-wide points: Complete responders matched newly diagnosed patients in baseline diversity. CD4+ TCR diversity, unlike CD8+, rose significantly by C4D1. Newly diagnosed patients were reported to exhibit reduced baseline TCR diversity relative to healthy donors.

TCRdb's table, derived via immunoSEQ multiplex PCR, lists solely in-frame clones and lacks some. Altogether 30,000 to 35,000 clones are present, around 90% being singletons, with the ten largest covering less than 0.3%. Relapse after autologous stem cell transplantation occurred in every patient, and brentuximab vedotin exposure varied. Magnetic negative selection was used to purify CD4+ T cells from thawed PBMCs. Germline CDR1 is MNHEY and CDR2 is SMNVEV (reference sequence). The CDR3 is 14 amino acids. Worth noting for this clone: Its antigen is still unknown. Its ends do not fully match the called genes, so a read error is possible.

The material sequenced was CD4+ T cells from blood, taken at baseline. This sequence originates from a human donor with classical Hodgkin lymphoma. The V gene is TRBV27, the J gene TRBJ2-7; D may be TRBD1 (6 bases). The CDR3 sequence: CASSYFPRDTGMNF. CDR3 DNA: TGTGCCAGCAGTTACTTTCCCCGGGACACGGGGATGAACTTC.